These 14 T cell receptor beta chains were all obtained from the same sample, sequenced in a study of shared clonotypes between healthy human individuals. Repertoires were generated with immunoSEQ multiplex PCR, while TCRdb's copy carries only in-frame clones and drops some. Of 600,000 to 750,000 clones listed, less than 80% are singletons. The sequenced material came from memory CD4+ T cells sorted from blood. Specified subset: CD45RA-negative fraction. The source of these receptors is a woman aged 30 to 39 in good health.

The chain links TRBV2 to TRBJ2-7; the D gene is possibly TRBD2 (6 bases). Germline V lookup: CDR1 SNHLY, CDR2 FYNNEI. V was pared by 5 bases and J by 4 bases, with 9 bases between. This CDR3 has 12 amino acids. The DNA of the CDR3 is TGTGCCAGCAGTTTTGGACTATACGAGCAGTACTTC. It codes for CASSFGLYEQYF.

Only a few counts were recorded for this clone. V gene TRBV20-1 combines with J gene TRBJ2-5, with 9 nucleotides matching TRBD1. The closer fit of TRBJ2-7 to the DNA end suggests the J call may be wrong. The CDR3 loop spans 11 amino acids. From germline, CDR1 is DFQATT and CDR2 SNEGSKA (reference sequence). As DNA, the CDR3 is TGCAGGGTGGACAGGGGCTACGAGCAGTACTTC. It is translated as CRVDRGYEQYF.

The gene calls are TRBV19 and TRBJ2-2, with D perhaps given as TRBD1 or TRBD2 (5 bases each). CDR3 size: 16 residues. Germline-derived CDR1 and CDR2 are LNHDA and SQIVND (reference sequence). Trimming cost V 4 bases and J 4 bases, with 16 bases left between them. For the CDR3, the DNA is TGTGCCAGTAGTACCGGGTGGGAGACAGCCACCGGGGAGCTGTTTTTT. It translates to CASSTGWETATGELFF.

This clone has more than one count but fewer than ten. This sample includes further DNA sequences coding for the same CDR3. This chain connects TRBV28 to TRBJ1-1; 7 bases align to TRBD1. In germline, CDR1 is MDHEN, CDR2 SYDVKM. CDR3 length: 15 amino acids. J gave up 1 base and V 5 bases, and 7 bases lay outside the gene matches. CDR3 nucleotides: TGTGCCAGCAGTCAGGGGGGAAGACGGAACACTGAAGCTTTCTTT. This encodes CASSQGGRRNTEAFF.

The CDR3 loop is CASRPGQIQETQYF. In DNA, the CDR3 is TGTGCCAGCAGACCTGGACAGATTCAAGAGACCCAGTACTTC. The chain has TRBV5-4 and TRBJ2-5; D is possibly TRBD1 (6 bases). Trimming cost V 5 bases and J 2 bases, with 13 bases left between them. The CDR3 loop spans 14 amino acids. Germline V gene lookup returns CDR1 SGHNT and CDR2 YYREEE (reference sequence).

The CDR3 coding sequence is TGTGCCGGGGACAGGGGGGGGCGCTCTGGGGCCAACGTCCTGACTTTC. It codes for CAGDRGGRSGANVLTF. The chain employs TRBV30 and TRBJ2-6; 11 positions agree with TRBD1. Germline CDR1 GTSNPN, CDR2 SVGIG (reference sequence). With 8 bases clipped from V and 0 bases from J, the junction kept 6 bases outside the gene matches. This CDR3 spans 16 amino acids.

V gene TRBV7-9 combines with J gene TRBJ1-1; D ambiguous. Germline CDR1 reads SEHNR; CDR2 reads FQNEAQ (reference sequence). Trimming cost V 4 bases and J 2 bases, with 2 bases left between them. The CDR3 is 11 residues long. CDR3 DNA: TGTGCCAGCAGCTCCAACACTGAAGCTTTCTTT. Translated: CASSSNTEAFF.

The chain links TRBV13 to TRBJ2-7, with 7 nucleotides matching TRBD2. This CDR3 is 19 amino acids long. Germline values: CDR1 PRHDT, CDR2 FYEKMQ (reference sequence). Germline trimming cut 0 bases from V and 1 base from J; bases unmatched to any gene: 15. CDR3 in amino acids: CASSLGLRRGRNRSYEQYF. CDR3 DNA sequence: TGTGCCAGCAGCTTAGGCTTGAGGCGCGGGAGAAATAGATCCTACGAGCAGTACTTC.

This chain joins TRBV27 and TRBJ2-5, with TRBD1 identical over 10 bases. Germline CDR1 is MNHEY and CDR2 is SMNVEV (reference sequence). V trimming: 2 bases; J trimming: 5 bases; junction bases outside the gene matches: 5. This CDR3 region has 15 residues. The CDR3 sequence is CASSLRDRGRETQYF. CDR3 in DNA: TGTGCCAGCAGTTTACGGGACAGGGGTCGTGAGACCCAGTACTTC.

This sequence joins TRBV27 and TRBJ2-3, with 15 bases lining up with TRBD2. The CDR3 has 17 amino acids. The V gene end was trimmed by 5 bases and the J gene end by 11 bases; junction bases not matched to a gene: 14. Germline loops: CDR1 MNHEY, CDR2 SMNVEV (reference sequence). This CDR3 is CASSPKRTSGRAFVQYF. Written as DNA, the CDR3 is TGTGCCAGCAGTCCCAAACGGACTAGCGGGAGGGCCTTTGTGCAGTATTTT.

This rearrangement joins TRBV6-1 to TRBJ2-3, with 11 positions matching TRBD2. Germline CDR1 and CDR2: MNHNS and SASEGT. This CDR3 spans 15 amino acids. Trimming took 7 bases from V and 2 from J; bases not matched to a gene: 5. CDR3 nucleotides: TGTGCCAGCAATGGACTAGCGGGTAACACAGATACGCAGTATTTT. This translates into CASNGLAGNTDTQYF.

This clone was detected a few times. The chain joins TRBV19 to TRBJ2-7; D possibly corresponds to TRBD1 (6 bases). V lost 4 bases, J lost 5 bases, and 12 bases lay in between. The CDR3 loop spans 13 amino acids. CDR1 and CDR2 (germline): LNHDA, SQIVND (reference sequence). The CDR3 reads CASSRQAVNEQYF. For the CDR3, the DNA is TGTGCCAGTAGTAGACAGGCGGTAAACGAGCAGTACTTC.

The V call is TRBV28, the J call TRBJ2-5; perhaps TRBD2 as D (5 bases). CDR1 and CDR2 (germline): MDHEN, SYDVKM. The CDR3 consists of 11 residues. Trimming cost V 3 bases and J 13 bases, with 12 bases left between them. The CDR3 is CASSFRREPYF. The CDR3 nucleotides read TGTGCCAGCAGTTTTCGAAGGGAGCCGTACTTC.

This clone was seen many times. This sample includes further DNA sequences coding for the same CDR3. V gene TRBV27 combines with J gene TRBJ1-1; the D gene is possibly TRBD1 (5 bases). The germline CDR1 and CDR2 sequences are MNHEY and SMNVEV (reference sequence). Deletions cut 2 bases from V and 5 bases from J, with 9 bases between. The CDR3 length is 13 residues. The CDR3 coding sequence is TGTGCCAGCAGTTTACAGGGTCTAACTGAAGCTTTCTTT. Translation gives CASSLQGLTEAFF.